This is a list of T cell receptor beta chains from one sample in a study of T cell changes during pregnancy in multiple sclerosis. Using immunoSEQ multiplex PCR, the repertoire was profiled, and TCRdb retains in-frame clones only, with some absent. The repertoire holds 90,000 to 100,000 clones, with about 90% as singletons. The input for sequencing was peripheral blood, taken after pregnancy. These receptors all stem from a female donor in good health, enrolled as a control in a pregnancy study. Both conserved end residues are trimmed from each CDR3.

v_gene: TRBV7-9
j_gene: TRBJ2-1
CDR3aa: ASSLAGVGSLKKF

v_gene: TRBV4-1
j_gene: TRBJ2-1
CDR3aa: ASSREGTSGSYNEQF

v_gene: TRBV9
j_gene: TRBJ2-5
CDR3aa: ASSQAGGWETQY

v_gene: TRBV27
j_gene: TRBJ1-1
CDR3aa: ASSLSVGGGTEAF

v_gene: TRBV5-1
j_gene: TRBJ2-1
CDR3aa: ASSIAGGGTNNEQF

v_gene: TRBV28
j_gene: TRBJ1-5
CDR3aa: ASSLFEVSVNQPQH

v_gene: TRBV4-1
j_gene: TRBJ1-1
CDR3aa: ASSHLKGQFTEAF

v_gene: TRBV29-1
j_gene: TRBJ2-3
CDR3aa: SADPRGTTDTQY

v_gene: TRBV2
j_gene: TRBJ2-7
CDR3aa: AGFRGLTYEQY

v_gene: TRBV15
j_gene: TRBJ2-1
CDR3aa: ATSRQRGGGDEQF